This is a list of T cell receptor beta chains from one sample in a study of cytomegalovirus exposure and HLA in healthy donors. Using immunoSEQ multiplex PCR, the repertoire was profiled, and TCRdb retains in-frame clones only, with some absent. The table lists more than 90,000 clones, roughly 79% of them singletons, with approximately 4% in the top ten. The sequencing input was PBMCs. Receptor source: a woman in her seventies in good health and CMV-seropositive. CDR3s include the opening cysteine and the closing phenylalanine or tryptophan.

CDR3 length	V gene	J gene	CDR3 protein
15	TRBV19	TRBJ1-5	CASSIGGRSNQPQHF
15	TRBV11-2	TRBJ2-1	CASSLGLAGNNEQFF
16	TRBV4-3	TRBJ2-7	CASSQGPGTAKYEQYF
16	TRBV21-1	TRBJ2-1	CASTLAGGPSYNEQFF
15	TRBV29-1	TRBJ1-1	CSVGPLTGTNTEAFF
17	TRBV9	TRBJ2-3	CASSVSGRALKTDTQYF
15	TRBV19	TRBJ2-7	CASSVQGTGAHEQYF
17	TRBV21-1	TRBJ1-1	CASSKGTTVLLNTEAFF
15	TRBV7-6	TRBJ2-7	CASSLALEKDYEQYF
17	TRBV14	TRBJ2-2	CASSQAQTSLNTGELFF
15	TRBV18	TRBJ2-3	CASSPRTGGIDTQYF
16	TRBV19	TRBJ2-3	CASSLRGRGRTDTQYF
14	TRBV2	TRBJ1-5	CASSAGPPGQPQHF
11	TRBV20-1	.	CSATGDYEQYF
16	TRBV7-3	TRBJ2-3	CASSLTGQGSKDTQYF
14	TRBV18	TRBJ2-1	CASSRERVYNEQFF
14	TRBV30	TRBJ2-1	CAWRASGSSNEQFF
14	TRBV5-1	TRBJ2-5	CASSSSGRAETQYF
17	TRBV7-2	TRBJ1-3	CASSPRGGRSSGNTIYF
14	TRBV5-1	TRBJ2-2	CASSLTADTGELFF
16	TRBV4-3	TRBJ1-4	CASSQVGTAGGEKLFF
14	TRBV23-1	TRBJ2-7	CASRYRGGSYEQYF
14	TRBV5-5	TRBJ1-1	CASSFGQGSTEAFF
14	TRBV19	TRBJ1-1	CASSSAAPRTEAFF
13	TRBV11-3	TRBJ2-7	CASSTYSAYEQYF
11	TRBV2	TRBJ1-1	CASSQDREAFF
18	TRBV11-3	TRBJ2-5	CASSPRLWANKGGETQYF